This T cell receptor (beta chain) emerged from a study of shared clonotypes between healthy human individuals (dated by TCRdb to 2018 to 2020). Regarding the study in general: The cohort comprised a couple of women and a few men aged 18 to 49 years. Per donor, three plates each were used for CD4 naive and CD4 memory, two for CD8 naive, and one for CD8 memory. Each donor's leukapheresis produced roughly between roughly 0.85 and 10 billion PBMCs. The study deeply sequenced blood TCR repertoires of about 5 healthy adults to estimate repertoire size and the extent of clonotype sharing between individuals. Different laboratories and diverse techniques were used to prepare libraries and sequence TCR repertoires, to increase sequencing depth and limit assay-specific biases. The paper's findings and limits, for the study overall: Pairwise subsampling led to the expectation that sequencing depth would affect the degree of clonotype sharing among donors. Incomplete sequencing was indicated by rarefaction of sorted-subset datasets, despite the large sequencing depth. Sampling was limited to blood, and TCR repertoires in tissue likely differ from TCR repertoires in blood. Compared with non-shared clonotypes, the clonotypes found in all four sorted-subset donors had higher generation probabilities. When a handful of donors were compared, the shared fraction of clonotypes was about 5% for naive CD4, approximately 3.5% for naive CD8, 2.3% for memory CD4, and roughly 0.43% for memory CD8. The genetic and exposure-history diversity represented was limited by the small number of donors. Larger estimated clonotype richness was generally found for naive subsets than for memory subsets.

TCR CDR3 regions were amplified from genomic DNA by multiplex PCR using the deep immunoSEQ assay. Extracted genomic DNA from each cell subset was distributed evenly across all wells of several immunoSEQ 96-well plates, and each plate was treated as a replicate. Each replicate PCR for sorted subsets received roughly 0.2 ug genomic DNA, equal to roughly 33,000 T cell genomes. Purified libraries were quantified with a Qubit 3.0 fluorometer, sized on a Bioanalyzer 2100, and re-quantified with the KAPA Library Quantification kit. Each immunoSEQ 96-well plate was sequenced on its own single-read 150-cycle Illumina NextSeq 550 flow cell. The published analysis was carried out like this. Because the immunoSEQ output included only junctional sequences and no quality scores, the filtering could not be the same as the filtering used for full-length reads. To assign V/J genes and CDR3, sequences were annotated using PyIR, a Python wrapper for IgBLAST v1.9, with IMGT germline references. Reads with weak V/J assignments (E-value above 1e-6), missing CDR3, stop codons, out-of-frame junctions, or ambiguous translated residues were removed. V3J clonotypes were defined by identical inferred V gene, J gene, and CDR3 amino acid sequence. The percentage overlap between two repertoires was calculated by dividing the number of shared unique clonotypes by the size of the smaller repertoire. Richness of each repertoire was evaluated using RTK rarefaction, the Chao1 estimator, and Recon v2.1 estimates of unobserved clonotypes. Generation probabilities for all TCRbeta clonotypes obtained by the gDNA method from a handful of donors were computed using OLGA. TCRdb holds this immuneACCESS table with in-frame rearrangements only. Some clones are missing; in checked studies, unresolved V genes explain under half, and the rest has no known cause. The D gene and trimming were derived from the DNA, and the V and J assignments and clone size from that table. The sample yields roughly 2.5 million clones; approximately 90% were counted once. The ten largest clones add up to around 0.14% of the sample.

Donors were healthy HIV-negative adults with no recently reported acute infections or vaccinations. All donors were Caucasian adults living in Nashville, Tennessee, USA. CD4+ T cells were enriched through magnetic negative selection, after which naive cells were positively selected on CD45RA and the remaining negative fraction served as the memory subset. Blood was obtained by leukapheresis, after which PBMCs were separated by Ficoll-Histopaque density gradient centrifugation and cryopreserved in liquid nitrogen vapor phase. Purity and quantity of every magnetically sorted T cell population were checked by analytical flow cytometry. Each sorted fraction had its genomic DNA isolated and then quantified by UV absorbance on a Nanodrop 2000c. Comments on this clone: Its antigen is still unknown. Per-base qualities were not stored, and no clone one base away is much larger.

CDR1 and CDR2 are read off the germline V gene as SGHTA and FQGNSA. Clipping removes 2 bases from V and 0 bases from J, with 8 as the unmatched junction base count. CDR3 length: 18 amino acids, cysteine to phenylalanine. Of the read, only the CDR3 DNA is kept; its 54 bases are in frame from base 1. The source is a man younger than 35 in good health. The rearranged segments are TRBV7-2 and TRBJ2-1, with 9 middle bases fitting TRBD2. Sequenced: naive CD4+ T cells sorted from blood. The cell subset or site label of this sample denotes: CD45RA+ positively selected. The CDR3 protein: CASSLSTSGLSSYNEQFF. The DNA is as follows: TGTGCCAGCAGCTTATCCACTAGCGGGTTGAGCTCCTACAATGAGCAGTTCTTC.